This passage covers 6 T cell receptor beta chains from one sample sequenced in a study of post-analysis software for immune sequencing data (dated by TCRdb to the mid-2010s). Here is what the overall study found, with its caveats: Patients showed significantly higher frequencies than controls for roughly five TRBV segments, among them TRBV5-6, TRBV5-1 and TRBV20-1.

Library creation used PCR. Sequenced using an Illumina HiSeq 2500. To reduce PCR and sequencing biases, unique molecular identifiers were built into the TCR beta cDNA libraries. Using fastp at Q25 and MiXCR, TCRdb reprocessed the public reads and kept productive beta chains. One record per CDR3 amino acid sequence lists the most common genes and DNA. The sample has a few hundred thousand distinct CDR3 sequences on record, more than 30% of them singletons. About 7.6% of the sample is taken by the ten largest. Their target antigens are unknown. Sequences were obtained from blood. The receptors derive from a girl aged 2 to 9 with multiple sclerosis.

The rearrangement uses TRBV6-5 and TRBJ2-7; TRBD1 aligns across 10 bases. The CDR3 extends over 15 amino acids. Germline trimming cut 5 bases from V and 4 bases from J; bases unmatched to any gene: 8. The germline V gene has CDR1 MNHEY and CDR2 SVGAGI. Here the CDR3 reads CASSTPGQGRYEQYF. The CDR3 DNA follows: TGTGCCAGCAGTACTCCGGGACAGGGGAGGTACGAGCAGTACTTC.

This clonotype has at least ten counts. The rearrangement uses TRBV4-2 and TRBJ2-1, with a weak D call TRBD2 (5 bases). The V and J ends lost 0 bases and 8 bases respectively, with 20 bases between them. CDR1 is LGHNA, CDR2 YNFKEQ, per germline. The CDR3 covers 17 residues. The CDR3 DNA reads TGTGCCAGCAGCCAAGAAGGCATAGGCGGGTTGAGGGATGAGCAGTTCTTC. Translated, it gives CASSQEGIGGLRDEQFF.

This clonotype occurred a few times. The chain uses TRBV9 and TRBJ2-3, with 8 bases that match TRBD2. The CDR3 sequence is 15 residues long. Germline V lookup: CDR1 SGDLS, CDR2 YYNGEE. Trimming at V came to 4 bases and at J to 1 base, leaving 5 bases not matched to a gene. Written as DNA, the CDR3 is TGTGCCAGCAGCTCCACTAGCGGTCGCACAGATACGCAGTATTTT. Its protein product is CASSSTSGRTDTQYF.

This rearrangement joins TRBV28 to TRBJ2-7; D is possibly TRBD1 (6 bases). Judging by the DNA end, TRBJ2-5 fits better; the J call may be wrong. The CDR3 consists of 16 residues. CDR1 is MDHEN and CDR2 is SYDVKM in the germline V gene. As DNA, the CDR3 is TGTGCCAGCAGTTACCATTTTCTGAACAGGGAAGAGACCCAGTACTTC. It specifies CASSYHFLNREETQYF.

The chain recombines TRBV20-1 with TRBJ2-1, with 8 bases identical to TRBD1. Unmatched junction bases numbered 10, after V lost 5 bases and J lost 4 bases. The CDR3 covers 15 residues. Germline CDR1 reads DFQATT; CDR2 reads SNEGSKA (reference sequence). The CDR3 is CSAYHRDRLYNEQFF. CDR3 DNA sequence: TGCAGTGCTTACCACCGGGACAGGCTTTACAATGAGCAGTTCTTC.

The count of this clonotype is one. The V call is TRBV29-1, the J call TRBJ1-2, with D maybe TRBD1 (6 bases). Per the germline V gene, CDR1 is SQVTM and CDR2 is ANQGSEA. The CDR3 totals 14 residues. Trimming shortened V by 4 bases and J by 2 bases, and 14 bases separated the two germline ends. CDR3 sequence: CSVARNRENYGYTF. DNA for the CDR3: TGCAGCGTTGCGAGGAACAGGGAGAACTATGGCTACACCTTC.